This entry lists 8 T cell receptor beta chains sequenced from one sample in a study of T cell repertoires in cytomegalovirus infection. TCRdb passed the reads through MiXCR, listing each CDR3 protein once. The sample holds about 320,000 distinct CDR3 sequences, 9% to 9.5% seen once. Sequenced: PBMCs. These TCRs come from a human donor in good health (CMV status not recorded). Some clones in this sample may be carry-over from other donors' samples.

This chain uses TRBV6-5 with TRBJ1-1, with TRBD1 matching 7 bases. CDR1 and CDR2 (germline): MNHEY, SVGAGI. V lost 6 bases to trimming and J lost 4 bases; unmatched junction nucleotides: 5. The CDR3 loop spans 13 amino acids. The CDR3 loop reads CASSNAGGTEAFF. DNA for the CDR3: TGTGCCAGCAGCAACGCAGGGGGCACTGAAGCTTTCTTT.

This sequence joins TRBV5-6 and TRBJ1-1, with D maybe TRBD1 (6 bases). This CDR3 is 19 amino acids long. Trimming stripped 3 bases from V and 0 bases from J, with 24 bases between. Germline V gene sequence: CDR1 SGHDT, CDR2 YYEEEE. DNA of the CDR3: TGTGCCAGCAGCTACACAAAGACTTGGTTGGACAGCCTGAACACTGAAGCTTTCTTT. Amino acids: CASSYTKTWLDSLNTEAFF.

Ten or more counts support this clonotype. The rearrangement uses TRBV5-1 and TRBJ1-1, with TRBD1 matching 9 bases. The CDR3 sequence is 19 residues long. Germline trimming cut 4 bases from V and 1 base from J; bases unmatched to any gene: 17. Germline loops: CDR1 SGHRS, CDR2 YFSETQ. CDR3 nucleotides: TGCGCCAGCAGCGTCCCGGGACAGGGAGGGTTCGGTTCGAACACTGAAGCTTTCTTT. It is translated as CASSVPGQGGFGSNTEAFF.

The count of this clonotype is one. The CDR3 region is CASGRGHNEAFF. CDR3 bases: TGTGCCAGCGGTCGGGGGCACAATGAAGCTTTCTTT. The chain joins TRBV6-2 or TRBV6-3 to TRBJ1-1; tentatively, D is TRBD1 (6 bases). With 8 bases removed from V and 7 bases from J, the gap between germline ends came to 14 bases. This CDR3 spans 12 amino acids. Germline CDR1 and CDR2: MNHEY and SVGEGT.

This chain joins TRBV18 and TRBJ1-2; D is perhaps TRBD1 (6 bases). The CDR3 runs to 13 residues. Trimming took 5 bases from V and 8 from J, leaving 15 bases between them. Germline V gene data show CDR1 as KGHSH and CDR2 as LQKENI. CDR3 sequence: CASSARGAKGYTF. The CDR3 DNA is TGTGCCAGCTCAGCCCGGGGGGCCAAAGGCTACACCTTC.

Ten or more counts support this clonotype. The chain links TRBV7-3 to TRBJ2-1; TRBD2 matches 13 bases. The CDR3 runs to 16 residues. Germline-derived CDR1 and CDR2 are SGHTA and FQGTGA. Unmatched junction bases numbered 8, after V lost 5 bases and J lost 7 bases. The CDR3 loop is CASSRGLAGAGNEQFF. CDR3 DNA: TGTGCCAGCAGCCGCGGACTAGCGGGGGCGGGTAATGAGCAGTTCTTC.

There are a few counts of this clonotype. The chain employs TRBV7-9 and TRBJ1-4; a possible D gene is TRBD1 (5 bases). The CDR3 totals 13 residues. The germline V gene encodes CDR1 SEHNR and CDR2 FQNEAQ (reference sequence). V shed 5 bases and J shed 6 bases, with 10 bases lying between them. CDR3 in amino acids: CASSPGGHEKLFF. The CDR3 DNA reads as TGTGCCAGCAGCCCGGGGGGTCATGAAAAACTGTTTTTT.

This clonotype was recorded at least ten times. The chain recombines TRBV7-2 with TRBJ1-4; D is possibly TRBD1 (5 bases). The germline CDR1 and CDR2 sequences are SGHTA and FQGNSA. The CDR3 loop spans 14 amino acids. Trimming shortened V by 1 base and J by 7 bases, and 10 bases separated the two germline ends. The CDR3 spells CASSLGGVSEKLFF. The CDR3 nucleotides read TGTGCCAGCAGCTTAGGGGGGGTCAGTGAAAAACTGTTTTTT.